This T cell receptor beta chain was recovered during a study of shared clonotypes between healthy human individuals. With 3 bases removed from V and 2 bases from J, the gap between germline ends came to 8 bases. This CDR3 region has 14 residues. CDR1 and CDR2 from the germline V gene are SGHAT and FQNNGV. Notes on the study in general: Naive subsets typically showed greater estimated richness than memory subsets.

A note on this clone: Its target is unknown.

Clones were read by immunoSEQ multiplex PCR, and TCRdb kept only the in-frame ones, dropping some. This sample has about 770,000 clones; approximately 72% occur once, and the top ten carry under 2%. Those who donated, Caucasian adults without exception, all lived in Nashville, Tennessee. Sequenced material: memory CD4+ T cells sorted from blood. Documented subset: CD45RA-negative fraction. The sequence came from a young woman in good health. The V gene is TRBV11-2, the J gene TRBJ1-3; no clear D gene. CDR3 nucleotides: TGTGCCAGCAGCTTGGTGCCAGCTGGAAACACCATATATTTT. Its translation is CASSLVPAGNTIYF.